Following are 21 T cell receptor beta chains from one sample sequenced in a study of T cell repertoires in cytomegalovirus infection. TCRdb reprocessed the reads with MiXCR, giving one entry per CDR3 protein. The sample has about 300,000 distinct CDR3 sequences; about 26% are singletons. Sequencing input: PBMCs. The receptors shown here come from a human donor in good health (CMV status not recorded). Some clones in this sample may be carry-over from other donors' samples.

The genes are TRBV7-8 and TRBJ2-1, with TRBD1 matching 7 bases. V trimming: 1 base; J trimming: 13 bases; junction bases outside the gene matches: 4. This CDR3 is 12 amino acids long. Germline CDR1 SGHVS, CDR2 FQNEAQ. The DNA for the CDR3 is TGTGCCAGCAGCTTAGTGGGGACAGCACAGTTCTTC. Protein sequence: CASSLVGTAQFF. Looking up the rest from reference TRBV7-8 and TRBJ2-1 gives the full variable domain: GAGVSQSPRYKVAKRGQDVALRCDPISGHVSLFWYQQALGQGPEFLTYFQNEAQLDKSGLPSDRFFAERPEGSVSTLKIQRTQQEDSAVYLCASSLVGTAQFFGPGTRLTVL.

In this sample, this clonotype turned up a few times. V usage is TRBV7-2 and J usage is TRBJ2-5; D is unresolved. Germline-derived CDR1 and CDR2 are SGHTA and FQGNSA. V lost 2 bases and J 0 bases, leaving 4 bases between the germline ends. The length of the CDR3 is 13 residues. The DNA for the CDR3 is TGTGCCAGCAGCTTACAGCACCAAGAGACCCAGTACTTC. Amino acid sequence: CASSLQHQETQYF.

The chain employs TRBV5-5 and TRBJ1-4, with 7 bases matching TRBD1. CDR1 and CDR2 (germline): SGHKS, YYEKEE (reference sequence). The V and J ends lost 6 bases and 0 bases, in that order; junction bases with no gene match: 2. This CDR3 contains 14 residues. The CDR3 reads CASNQGATNEKLFF. CDR3 nucleotide sequence: TGTGCCAGCAACCAGGGGGCAACTAATGAAAAACTGTTTTTT.

This clonotype was counted once. The chain combines TRBV29-1 with TRBJ2-1; 7 bases line up with TRBD2. Germline V gene sequence: CDR1 SQVTM, CDR2 ANQGSEA. The junction had 8 bases not matched to a gene; V was cut back by 0 bases and J by 9 bases. CDR3 length: 14 amino acids. The DNA for the CDR3 is TGCAGCGTTGAAGACTCGCGGGAGTTGGGTGAGCAGTTCTTC. Translation gives CSVEDSRELGEQFF.

In this sample, this clonotype turned up many times. The rearrangement uses TRBV7-8 and TRBJ2-1, with 9 bases aligning to TRBD2. The ends lost 6 bases at V and 6 bases at J; junction bases unmatched: 12. CDR1 and CDR2 (germline): SGHVS, FQNEAQ. This CDR3 contains 16 residues. The CDR3 coding sequence is TGTGCCAGCAGTCCACTACCGGGACTAGCAGTCAATGAGCAGTTCTTC. Translation: CASSPLPGLAVNEQFF.

This clonotype was found many times. The CDR3 loop reads CASSLLSRSDTQYF. Here the CDR3 DNA reads TGTGCCAGCAGCTTACTGTCGAGGTCAGATACGCAGTATTTT. The chain employs TRBV7-8 and TRBJ2-3; unclear D gene. CDR1 is SGHVS, CDR2 FQNEAQ, per germline. The CDR3 length is 14 residues. With 2 bases removed from V and 4 bases from J, the gap between germline ends came to 10 bases.

This chain connects TRBV12-3 or TRBV12-4 to TRBJ2-3, with 9 bases identical to TRBD2. The CDR3 loop spans 16 amino acids. V was pared by 5 bases and J by 6 bases, with 12 bases of the junction left unmatched. CDR3 sequence reads: CASSPKAIAGADTQYF. The CDR3 nucleotides are TGTGCCAGCAGTCCCAAGGCCATAGCGGGGGCGGATACGCAGTATTTT.

In this sample, this clonotype turned up many times. The chain uses TRBV27 and TRBJ2-3; 10 bases align to TRBD2. From germline, CDR1 is MNHEY and CDR2 SMNVEV (reference sequence). The junction had 7 bases not matched to a gene; V was cut back by 5 bases and J by 2 bases. The CDR3 is made up of 16 amino acids. The CDR3 nucleotides are TGTGCCAGCAGTGCCCTAGCGGGGGACTTCACAGATACGCAGTATTTT. It is translated as CASSALAGDFTDTQYF.

This clonotype was seen a handful of times. The chain carries TRBV6-4 and TRBJ2-1, with 12 bases fitting TRBD1. In germline, CDR1 is MRHNA, CDR2 SNTAGT. V was pared by 5 bases and J by 8 bases, with 7 bases of the junction left unmatched. This CDR3 comprises 15 residues. CDR3 loop: CASSSGTGGSDEQFF. The CDR3 region has the DNA TGTGCCAGCAGTTCCGGGACAGGGGGCTCCGATGAGCAGTTCTTC.

The V gene is TRBV11-2, the J gene TRBJ2-5; the D call may be TRBD1 or TRBD2 (5 bases each). CDR3 size: 14 residues. V was shortened by 4 bases and J by 5 bases, with 14 bases between the two germline ends. Germline CDR1 reads SGHAT; CDR2 reads FQNNGV. The CDR3 region is CASSSGPRQETQYF. CDR3 DNA: TGTGCCAGCAGCTCGGGACCCCGTCAGGAGACCCAGTACTTC.

This chain connects TRBV19 to TRBJ2-3, with 12 bases fitting TRBD2. Trimming at V came to 5 bases and at J to 5 bases, leaving 8 bases not matched to a gene. This CDR3 contains 16 residues. Germline CDR1 and CDR2: LNHDA and SQIVND (reference sequence). The chain's CDR3 is CASSSRLAGDIDTQYF. The CDR3 DNA reads as TGTGCCAGTAGTTCCCGACTAGCGGGAGATATAGATACGCAGTATTTT.

This clonotype was seen ten or more times. CDR3 protein: CASSGTYGYTF. The CDR3 DNA sequence: TGTGCCAGCAGCGGGACATATGGCTACACCTTC. The rearrangement uses TRBV7-9 and TRBJ1-2; TRBD1 is a possible D gene (6 bases). Germline V CDR1 and CDR2: SEHNR, FQNEAQ (reference sequence). V dropped 5 bases and J dropped 5 bases, with 6 bases sitting between them. The CDR3 runs 11 residues.

The sample holds many counts of this clonotype. The rearrangement joins TRBV28 to TRBJ2-7; D gene uncertain. The CDR3 length is 13 residues. CDR1 and CDR2 from the germline V gene are MDHEN and SYDVKM. Trimming took 2 bases from V and 2 from J, leaving 7 bases between them. CDR3 sequence (DNA): TGTGCCAGCAGTTTAAACAGTCCCTACGAGCAGTACTTC. It yields the protein CASSLNSPYEQYF.

V gene TRBV28 combines with J gene TRBJ2-1, with a weak D call TRBD2 (5 bases). Germline V lookup: CDR1 MDHEN, CDR2 SYDVKM. Deletions cut 3 bases from V and 2 bases from J, with 17 bases between. The CDR3 loop spans 17 amino acids. The CDR3 loop is CASSLGSGGRTYNEQFF. The CDR3 bases are TGTGCCAGCAGTTTGGGTTCAGGAGGAAGGACCTACAATGAGCAGTTCTTC.

This clonotype was counted between two and nine times. This chain joins TRBV2 and TRBJ2-6; D is undetermined. Germline values: CDR1 SNHLY, CDR2 FYNNEI. Trimming cost V 10 bases and J 3 bases, with 10 bases left between them. There are 13 residues in the CDR3. For the CDR3, the DNA is TGTGCCACCACACCCTTTGGGGCCAACGTCCTGACTTTC. As protein: CATTPFGANVLTF.

This clonotype was counted many times. The DNA of the CDR3 is TGTGCCAGCAGGAGGGGTCTGGACTATGGCTACACCTTC. It yields the protein CASRRGLDYGYTF. The chain uses TRBV28 and TRBJ1-2; maybe TRBD1 (5 bases). Trimming removed 6 bases from V and 3 bases from J, with 11 bases in between. The CDR3 covers 13 residues. The germline V gene encodes CDR1 MDHEN and CDR2 SYDVKM.

This clonotype was seen a handful of times. V gene TRBV6-1 combines with J gene TRBJ2-2; 10 bases align to TRBD1. V lost 5 bases, J lost 7 bases, and 10 bases stayed unmatched. The CDR3 has 16 residues. Looked up from germline, CDR1 is MNHNS and CDR2 is SASEGT. DNA for the CDR3: TGTGCCAGCAGTAGACTGAGGACAGGGGGAGTCGGGGAGCTGTTTTTT. Its protein product is CASSRLRTGGVGELFF.

In its sample, this clonotype was seen a few times. This chain connects TRBV29-1 to TRBJ2-5; D perhaps matches TRBD2 (6 bases). The V and J ends lost 7 bases and 1 base respectively, with 13 bases between them. The germline V gene has CDR1 SQVTM and CDR2 ANQGSEA. The CDR3 has 13 amino acids. The CDR3 coding sequence is TGCAGCGGGGGCCGGGACTCCCAAGAGACCCAGTACTTC. This sequence encodes CSGGRDSQETQYF. The full variable domain, completed using reference TRBV29-1 and TRBJ2-5, is SAVISQKPSRDICQRGTSLTIQCQVDSQVTMMFWYRQQPGQSLTLIATANQGSEATYESGFVIDKFPISRPNLTFSTLTVSNMSPEDSSIYLCSGGRDSQETQYFGPGTRLLVL.

Only a few counts were recorded for this clonotype. V is TRBV7-9 and J is TRBJ2-5, with D tentatively TRBD2 (5 bases). This CDR3 contains 16 residues. In germline, CDR1 is SEHNR, CDR2 FQNEAQ (reference sequence). Trimming left V 4 bases short and J 5 bases short, with 20 bases between. The CDR3: CASSSISGRLLETQYF. The CDR3 DNA is TGTGCCAGCAGCTCAATTTCGGGAAGACTCCTCGAGACCCAGTACTTC.

Worth noting for this clonotype: With a much larger clone just one base away, this may be a read error. CDR3 sequence reads: CAGSSGTTSEQFF. Written as DNA, the CDR3 is TGTGCCGGCAGCTCAGGGACAACTTCTGAGCAGTTCTTC. The gene calls are TRBV7-2 and TRBJ2-1, with a tentative D call TRBD1 (6 bases). The CDR3 totals 13 residues. The V gene's germline CDR1 is SGHTA and CDR2 FQGNSA.

This clonotype was observed at least ten times. V is TRBV7-2 and J is TRBJ2-1; D uncertain. V gave up 0 bases and J gave up 8 bases, with 8 bases separating them. Germline V gene lookup returns CDR1 SGHTA and CDR2 FQGNSA. The CDR3 length is 13 residues. CDR3 sequence reads: CASSLARDDEQFF. As DNA, the CDR3 is TGTGCCAGCAGCTTAGCTAGAGACGATGAGCAGTTCTTC.